The 27 T cell receptor beta chains presented below share a single source sample, sequenced in a study of beta chain features in type 1 diabetes. Study findings and constraints: All four CD4+ subsets of Type 1 diabetes patients contained TCRB CDR3s that were moderately but significantly shorter.

Their antigens are not known. The entirety of the isolated RNA underwent reverse transcription, so expressed TCRB transcripts were sequenced. Only in-frame clones appear in the TCRdb table, and some are missing; sequencing was by immunoSEQ multiplex PCR. The table lists about 640,000 clones, roughly 12% of them singletons. The material sequenced was naive CD4+ T cells from blood. These receptors all stem from a man aged 25-45 years with type 1 diabetes.

This clone was observed a handful of times. V is TRBV27 and J is TRBJ2-7; D is possibly TRBD1 or TRBD2 (5 bases each). This CDR3 is built from 13 residues. V lost 2 bases to trimming and J lost 6 bases, with 11 bases between them. Germline V gives CDR1 MNHEY, CDR2 SMNVEV (reference sequence). CDR3 DNA sequence: TGTGCCAGCAGTTTAGCCACTAGGGGCGAGCAGTACTTC. Its protein is CASSLATRGEQYF.

There are a few counts of this clone. As DNA, the CDR3 is TGTGCCAGCAGCCGAATCGGGCAGGGCCTCTCCTACGAGCAGTACTTC. Residues: CASSRIGQGLSYEQYF. This chain connects TRBV7-2 to TRBJ2-7; D may be TRBD1 (5 bases). V was cut by 5 bases and J by 0 bases, with 17 bases left in between. This CDR3 is built from 16 residues. Germline CDR1 and CDR2: SGHTA and FQGNSA.

The genes are TRBV7-9 and TRBJ1-6; 12 nucleotides line up with TRBD1. This CDR3 has 15 residues. Germline assignment: CDR1 SEHNR and CDR2 FQNEAQ (reference sequence). The ends lost 5 bases at V and 9 bases at J; junction bases unmatched: 5. The CDR3 DNA reads TGTGCCAGCAGCACCCGGGACAGGGGGCCTTCACCCCTCCACTTT. Its protein is CASSTRDRGPSPLHF.

This clone was detected only a few times. The chain links TRBV29-1 to TRBJ1-5, with 7 bases aligning to TRBD1. The V gene's germline CDR1 is SQVTM and CDR2 ANQGSEA. The CDR3 spans 13 residues. After removal of 5 bases from V and 3 bases from J, the junction contained 4 bases not matched to a gene. CDR3 coding DNA: TGCAGCGTTCAGGGGGGATACAATCAGCCCCAGCATTTT. It yields the protein CSVQGGYNQPQHF.

The chain links TRBV28 to TRBJ2-4, with a tentative D call TRBD1 (7 bases). The CDR3 has 16 amino acids. From germline, CDR1 is MDHEN and CDR2 SYDVKM. Trimming removed 6 bases at V and 0 bases at J, with 15 bases between. CDR3 coding DNA: TGTGCCAGCAGCCGCGGGACAGACTTAGCCAAAAACATTCAGTACTTC. Residues: CASSRGTDLAKNIQYF.

The chain is built from TRBV13 and TRBJ1-1; D not certain. CDR1 PRHDT and CDR2 FYEKMQ come from the germline V gene (reference sequence). The V end lost 2 bases, the J end lost 1 base, and 5 bases lay between the germline ends. CDR3 size: 13 residues. DNA of the CDR3: TGTGCCAGCAGCTTATCCAGGAACACTGAAGCTTTCTTT. Protein: CASSLSRNTEAFF.

A few counts support this clone. The CDR3 DNA reads as TGTGCCAGCAGCGTAGAGCTGGGTACAGATACGCAGTATTTT. It yields the protein CASSVELGTDTQYF. The genes are TRBV9 and TRBJ2-3; D not resolved. From germline, CDR1 is SGDLS and CDR2 YYNGEE. V shed 0 bases and J shed 3 bases, with 8 bases lying between them. The CDR3 spans 14 residues.

This chain links TRBV28 with TRBJ1-1; D is unclear. Germline CDR1 and CDR2: MDHEN and SYDVKM. The CDR3 is 13 amino acids. V lost 8 bases and J lost 7, with 17 bases in between. The CDR3, as DNA: TGTGCCAGCGAAATAAGTGGGCGGCGTGAAGCTTTCTTT. As protein: CASEISGRREAFF.

As concerns this clone: A read error may account for a junction end that differs from germline. The chain couples TRBV30 to TRBJ1-5; no firm D call. The CDR3 consists of 13 residues. The germline gives CDR1 GTSNPN, CDR2 SVGIG (reference sequence). The CDR3 is CAWSVQSNQLQHF. The CDR3 DNA follows: TGTGCCTGGAGTGTTCAGAGCAATCAGCTCCAGCATTTT. The whole variable domain, remainder taken from reference TRBV30 and TRBJ1-5, is SQTIHQWPATLVQPVGSPLSLECTVEGTSNPNLYWYRQAAGRGLQLLFYSVGIGQISSEVPQNLSASRPQDRQFILSSKKLLLSDSGFYLCAWSVQSNQLQHFGDGTRLSIL.

Concerning this clone: Mismatch with germline at one junction end may stem from a read error. The chain uses TRBV11-3 and TRBJ1-2; unclear D gene. The CDR3 consists of 12 residues. CDR1 is SGHNT and CDR2 is YENEEA in the germline V gene. CDR3 sequence: CANSPVGGGYTF. CDR3 DNA sequence: TGTGCCAACAGCCCCGTAGGTGGTGGCTACACCTTC.

The rearrangement links TRBV6-5 to TRBJ2-1, with D tentatively TRBD2 (6 bases). This CDR3 has 16 amino acids. Trimming cost V 2 bases and J 0 bases, with 11 bases left between them. Per germline, CDR1 MNHEY and CDR2 SVGAGI. The CDR3 region is CASSYRLASSYNEQFF. CDR3 DNA: TGTGCCAGCAGTTACCGTCTAGCGAGCTCCTACAATGAGCAGTTCTTC.

This chain joins TRBV29-1 and TRBJ2-5, with 8 bases lining up with TRBD2. Germline V gives CDR1 SQVTM, CDR2 ANQGSEA. Unmatched junction bases numbered 9, after V lost 8 bases and J lost 4 bases. This CDR3 spans 13 amino acids. CDR3 in amino acids: CSSERGSRETQYF. The CDR3 coding sequence is TGCAGCTCGGAGCGGGGGTCCCGAGAGACCCAGTACTTC. Full variable domain (rest looked up from reference TRBV29-1 and TRBJ2-5): SAVISQKPSRDICQRGTSLTIQCQVDSQVTMMFWYRQQPGQSLTLIATANQGSEATYESGFVIDKFPISRPNLTFSTLTVSNMSPEDSSIYLCSSERGSRETQYFGPGTRLLVL.

V is TRBV4-3 and J is TRBJ1-6, with D hard to call. The ends were cut back, 1 base at V and 5 bases at J, with 3 bases in the middle. The CDR3 length is 13 residues. From germline, CDR1 is LGHNA and CDR2 YSLEER. In nucleotides, the CDR3 is TGCGCCAGCAGCCAAGGAAATAATTCACCCCTCCACTTT. Its protein is CASSQGNNSPLHF.

The V gene is TRBV28, the J gene TRBJ2-2; TRBD2 is a possible D gene (6 bases). The CDR3 is made up of 15 amino acids. The V and J ends lost 3 bases and 2 bases respectively, with 10 bases between them. CDR1 and CDR2 from the germline V gene are MDHEN and SYDVKM. CDR3 sequence (DNA): TGTGCCAGCAGTTTTCCGGGAGATAACACCGGGGAGCTGTTTTTT. Residues: CASSFPGDNTGELFF.

The rearrangement joins TRBV7-2 to TRBJ2-5, with a possible D match to TRBD2 (6 bases). Germline V CDR1 and CDR2: SGHTA, FQGNSA. The CDR3 consists of 15 residues. V lost 1 base to trimming and J lost 2 bases, with 11 bases between them. The CDR3 sequence: CASSLGGVWQETQYF. DNA for the CDR3: TGTGCCAGCAGCTTAGGCGGGGTTTGGCAAGAGACCCAGTACTTC.

With respect to this clone: Other DNA sequences in this specimen translate into the identical CDR3. V is TRBV27 and J is TRBJ1-5; D perhaps matches TRBD1 (5 bases). The length of the CDR3 is 13 residues. Germline-derived CDR1 and CDR2 are MNHEY and SMNVEV (reference sequence). Trimming shortened V by 2 bases and J by 5 bases, and 7 bases separated the two germline ends. In DNA, the CDR3 is TGTGCCAGCAGTTTAAGCAGGGATCAGCCCCAGCATTTT. Protein sequence: CASSLSRDQPQHF.

This clone has just a few counts. The V and J genes are TRBV7-9 and TRBJ2-6; D call uncertain. This CDR3 contains 15 residues. The germline CDR1 and CDR2 sequences are SEHNR and FQNEAQ (reference sequence). The ends were cut back, 5 bases at V and 2 bases at J, with 10 bases in the middle. The chain's CDR3 is CASSGTATGANVLTF. The CDR3 bases are TGTGCCAGCAGCGGAACTGCTACTGGGGCCAACGTCCTGACTTTC.

This clone was observed a handful of times. The V gene is TRBV7-3, the J gene TRBJ2-6, with TRBD1 as a possible D gene (6 bases). The germline V and J ends were trimmed by 1 base and 0 bases, with 16 bases remaining between them. CDR3 length: 19 residues. CDR1 is SGHTA, CDR2 FQGTGA, per germline. The DNA for the CDR3 is TGTGCCAGCAGCTTAATGGCAGGGGTGCCAGACTCTGGGGCCAACGTCCTGACTTTC. Protein: CASSLMAGVPDSGANVLTF.

Comment on this clone: The sample has other DNA sequences that encode this CDR3 too. The chain employs TRBV2 and TRBJ1-5; no reliable D call. The V and J ends lost 8 bases and 0 bases respectively, with 11 bases between them. Germline V CDR1 and CDR2: SNHLY, FYNNEI. The CDR3 spans 14 residues. CDR3 loop: CASGLGSSNQPQHF. In DNA, the CDR3 is TGTGCCAGCGGCCTAGGGAGTAGCAATCAGCCCCAGCATTTT. The full variable domain, with the rest looked up from reference TRBV2 and TRBJ1-5, is EPEVTQTPSHQVTQMGQEVILRCVPISNHLYFYWYRQILGQKVEFLVSFYNNEISEKSEIFDDQFSVERPDGSNFTLKIRSTKLEDSAMYFCASGLGSSNQPQHFGDGTRLSIL.

The chain couples TRBV27 to TRBJ1-5; D gene ambiguous. Germline V gene data show CDR1 as MNHEY and CDR2 as SMNVEV (reference sequence). The CDR3 is made up of 19 amino acids. Trimming stripped 5 bases from V and 0 bases from J, with 23 bases between. For the CDR3, the DNA is TGTGCCAGCAGTCCTGGCGGCATGGGATACTCATATAGCAATCAGCCCCAGCATTTT. It codes for CASSPGGMGYSYSNQPQHF.

The V and J genes are TRBV7-8 and TRBJ2-1, with D perhaps matching TRBD1 or TRBD2 (5 bases each). Germline V gives CDR1 SGHVS, CDR2 FQNEAQ. There are 16 residues in the CDR3. The V end lost 1 base, the J end lost 6 bases, and 16 bases lay between the germline ends. CDR3 residues: CASSLEGAPRGNEQFF. For the CDR3, the DNA is TGTGCCAGCAGCTTAGAAGGGGCCCCGAGGGGCAATGAGCAGTTCTTC.

This clone was found a few times. The chain joins TRBV4-3 to TRBJ1-2, with D hard to call. V dropped 0 bases and J dropped 4 bases, with 18 bases sitting between them. Germline V lookup: CDR1 LGHNA, CDR2 YSLEER. The CDR3 covers 17 residues. CDR3 nucleotides: TGCGCCAGCAGCCAAGATCAGGAACCGGGCTGGGGCTATGGCTACACCTTC. Translation: CASSQDQEPGWGYGYTF.

This clone was seen more than once but under ten times. The chain links TRBV20-1 to TRBJ2-7; D is perhaps TRBD1 or TRBD2 (5 bases each). In germline, CDR1 is DFQATT, CDR2 SNEGSKA (reference sequence). Between the trimmed V and J ends, which lost 3 bases and 7 bases, there was a span of 10 bases. The CDR3 consists of 11 residues. As DNA, the CDR3 is TGCAGTGCTAGTTTGGGGGAAGAGCAGTACTTC. Amino acids: CSASLGEEQYF.

The gene calls are TRBV5-1 and TRBJ2-1; TRBD1 matches at 7 bases. The germline CDR1 and CDR2 sequences are SGHRS and YFSETQ. J gave up 6 bases and V 2 bases, and 11 bases lay outside the gene matches. The CDR3 spans 16 residues. The CDR3 here is CASSLVGGSPSNEQFF. In nucleotides, the CDR3 is TGCGCCAGCAGCTTAGTAGGGGGCAGCCCTAGCAATGAGCAGTTCTTC.

The chain recombines TRBV6-5 with TRBJ2-2; either TRBD1 or TRBD2 may fit D (5 bases each). Germline V CDR1 and CDR2: MNHEY, SVGAGI. The CDR3 length is 14 residues. V lost 9 bases, J lost 0 bases, and 11 bases lay in between. The CDR3 sequence: CARIGTANTGELFF. The CDR3 coding sequence is TGTGCCAGGATTGGGACGGCGAACACCGGGGAGCTGTTTTTT.

This clone was detected only a few times. This sequence joins TRBV7-2 and TRBJ2-7; TRBD2 might be the D (6 bases). This CDR3 is 15 amino acids long. Germline V gives CDR1 SGHTA, CDR2 FQGNSA. Trimming removed 0 bases at V and 3 bases at J, with 12 bases between. The CDR3 DNA reads as TGTGCCAGCAGCTTAGCGCCGGGGACTGACTACGAGCAGTACTTC. As protein: CASSLAPGTDYEQYF.

This clone has more than one count but fewer than ten. This chain links TRBV7-2 with TRBJ1-5, with D unclear. In germline, CDR1 is SGHTA, CDR2 FQGNSA. CDR3 length: 13 residues. With 4 bases removed from V and 5 bases from J, the gap between germline ends came to 9 bases. The CDR3 sequence is CASSWGGDQPQHF. In DNA form, the CDR3 reads TGTGCCAGCAGCTGGGGTGGGGATCAGCCCCAGCATTTT. The entire variable domain, with the rest obtained from reference TRBV7-2 and TRBJ1-5, is as follows: GAGVSQSPSNKVTEKGKDVELRCDPISGHTALYWYRQSLGQGLEFLIYFQGNSAPDKSGLPSDRFSAERTGGSVSTLTIQRTQQEDSAVYLCASSWGGDQPQHFGDGTRLSIL.